The rows below give T cell receptor beta chains drawn from one sample of a study of blood T cells in healthy people across ages. Using its own MiXCR run on the 5' RACE reads, TCRdb lists one record per CDR3 protein. The table records more than 650,000 distinct CDR3 sequences, 20% to 30% of them present only once. These data were likewise used in another study, on T cells of mothers and their children.

Sequencing was carried out using blood. The receptors originated from a boy between 10 and 17 years old in good health. Both conserved end residues are part of each CDR3. The D gene is left open where the match is weak. Size is omitted from some rows. Given values are once, few, many or a class for expanded clones.

v_gene	d_gene	j_gene	abundance	CDR3nt	CDR3aa
TRBV10-3	TRBD1	TRBJ1-3	few	TGTGCCATCAGTGAACCGGGACAGGGAAACACCATATATTTT	CAISEPGQGNTIYF
TRBV7-3	NA	TRBJ2-2	NA	TGTGCCAGCAGCTTAGACCCTATGGGGCCGAACACCGGGGAGCTGTTTTTT	CASSLDPMGPNTGELFF
TRBV28	TRBD1	TRBJ1-1	few	TGTGCCAGCAGTTTAGGACAGGGGCAGGCTTTCTTT	CASSLGQGQAFF
TRBV27	TRBD2	TRBJ2-3	NA	TGTGCCAGCAGTTCCATAAGCGGGGGCTTCACAGATACGCAGTATTTT	CASSSISGGFTDTQYF
TRBV9	TRBD2	TRBJ2-1	many	TGTGCCAGCAACAGGAGGGAGGGCCCCTACAATGAGCAGTTCTTC	CASNRREGPYNEQFF
TRBV5-5	NA	TRBJ1-4	NA	TGTGCCAGCAGCCCGGGGGGCTCCAATGGAAAACTGTTTTTT	CASSPGGSNGKLFF
TRBV24-1	NA	TRBJ2-3	NA	TGTGCCACCAGTGACTTTACCCATACAGGCGATACGCAGTATTTT	CATSDFTHTGDTQYF
TRBV20-1	TRBD1	TRBJ1-2	NA	TGCAGTGTTTGGACAGGGGGATCGGATGGCTACACCTTC	CSVWTGGSDGYTF
TRBV7-2	TRBD1	TRBJ2-7	few	TGTGCCAGCACCCGCGGCAGGGGGCATCCCTACGAGCAGTACTTC	CASTRGRGHPYEQYF
TRBV20-1	NA	TRBJ1-1	NA	TGCAGTGCCCTGGACTTAGCAGAAGCTTTCTTT	CSALDLAEAFF
TRBV27	TRBD2	TRBJ2-7	NA	TGTGCCAGCAGTTTAAGGGGGACTAGCGGGGAATACGAGCAGTACTTC	CASSLRGTSGEYEQYF
TRBV10-2	NA	TRBJ1-2	NA	TGCGCCAGCAGTGAGTCGGCTACAGGGTATGTCGACTATGGCTACACCTTC	CASSESATGYVDYGYTF
TRBV9	TRBD2	TRBJ2-1	NA	TGTGCCAGCAGCGTCGGACTAGCGGGAGAGGGCAGTGAGCAGTTCTTC	CASSVGLAGEGSEQFF
TRBV2	NA	TRBJ2-7	NA	TGTGCCAGCAGGGCGGTCCGCGAGCAGTACTTC	CASRAVREQYF
TRBV10-3	NA	TRBJ1-4	few	TGTGCCATCAGTGATAGGCCTGCAGCTAATGAAAAACTGTTTTTT	CAISDRPAANEKLFF
TRBV2	NA	TRBJ1-1	NA	TGTGCCAGCAGTGAACGAGGGGGGGAAGCTAACACTGAAGCTTTCTTT	CASSERGGEANTEAFF
TRBV5-6	NA	TRBJ2-7	many	TGTGCCAGCAGCTACGACAGCTACGAGCAGTACTTC	CASSYDSYEQYF
TRBV27	NA	TRBJ2-2	NA	TGTGCCAGCAGTTTAGTCAGGGCTTCTACCGGGGAGCTGTTTTTT	CASSLVRASTGELFF
TRBV5-1	TRBD2	TRBJ2-3	NA	TGCGCCAGCAGCTTGGATACTAGCGGGCGGAAGGTGTCAGATACGCAGTATTTT	CASSLDTSGRKVSDTQYF
TRBV20-1	NA	TRBJ2-3	NA	TGCAGTGCTCCGTCGGAGGTCTTGGGGGTCACAGATACGCAGTATTTT	CSAPSEVLGVTDTQYF
TRBV29-1	TRBD1	TRBJ2-7	few	TGCAGCGCCGGGACAGGGAGGTACGAGCAGTACTTC	CSAGTGRYEQYF
TRBV20-1	NA	TRBJ1-5	NA	TGCAGTGCTAGAGATGGGAGCGAGGGCAATCAGCCCCAGCATTTT	CSARDGSEGNQPQHF
TRBV2	NA	TRBJ2-2	NA	TGTGCCAGCGGCAGGGCTACCAACACCGGGGAGCTGTTTTTT	CASGRATNTGELFF
TRBV4-1	TRBD1	TRBJ1-4	NA	TGCGCCAGCAGCCAATACCGGGACAGGGGGCAGGATGAAAAACTGTTTTTT	CASSQYRDRGQDEKLFF
TRBV9	TRBD2	TRBJ2-5	NA	TGTGCCAGCAGCGTAGGGGCGGGGGTGCAGACCCAGTACTTC	CASSVGAGVQTQYF
TRBV21-1	NA	TRBJ1-1	few	TGTGCCAGCAGCAGCGGACAGGGAAGTATCACTGAAGCTTTCTTT	CASSSGQGSITEAFF
TRBV20-1	NA	TRBJ1-3	few	TGCAGTGCTAGTGAGAGCTCTGGAAACACCATATATTTT	CSASESSGNTIYF
TRBV12-3/TRBV12-4	TRBD1	TRBJ2-7	NA	TGTGCCAGCAGGCCCCCGGGACAGGGGGCAGGTCTGGAGTACTTC	CASRPPGQGAGLEYF
TRBV11-2	TRBD2	TRBJ2-1	NA	TGTGCCAGCAGCTTAGCGGGCCCACTAGCGGCCGAGCAGTTCTTC	CASSLAGPLAAEQFF
TRBV29-1	TRBD1	TRBJ1-5	few	TGCAGCGTCGCAGGGGGCACGAGCAATCAGCCCCAGCATTTT	CSVAGGTSNQPQHF
TRBV20-1	TRBD2	TRBJ2-5	NA	TGCAGTGCTAGCCCTAGCGGGGGGATGGAGACCCAGTACTTC	CSASPSGGMETQYF
TRBV12-3/TRBV12-4	NA	TRBJ1-6	many	TGTGCCAGCAGACTTGGGACGGAAAATAATTCACCCCTCCACTTT	CASRLGTENNSPLHF
TRBV7-9	NA	TRBJ2-3	NA	TGTGCCAGCAGCTTCTTCAGCGCAGATACGCAGTATTTT	CASSFFSADTQYF
TRBV9	NA	TRBJ2-5	many	TGTGCCAGCAGCGTAGAACCAGGGACGCAGACCCAGTACTTC	CASSVEPGTQTQYF
TRBV2	TRBD2	TRBJ2-2	NA	TGTGCCAGCAACGGGCTAGCGGTGAACACCGGGGAGCTGTTTTTT	CASNGLAVNTGELFF
TRBV24-1	NA	TRBJ2-2	NA	TGTGCCACCAGTGGGACCCTTACCGGGGAGCTGTTTTTT	CATSGTLTGELFF
TRBV12-3/TRBV12-4	TRBD2	TRBJ2-3	NA	TGTGCCAGCAGTTTCACTAGCGGGGGGGCAGTAGATACGCAGTATTTT	CASSFTSGGAVDTQYF
TRBV5-1	NA	TRBJ1-1	NA	TGCGCCAGCCAGCGGAAGGCGGACACTGAAGCTTTCTTT	CASQRKADTEAFF
TRBV20-1	NA	TRBJ2-6	NA	TGCAGTGCTTCCATCGGGGGCTCTGGGGCCAACGTCCTGACTTTC	CSASIGGSGANVLTF
TRBV24-1	NA	TRBJ1-2	NA	TGTGCCACCAGTGACCCCTATGGCTACACCTTC	CATSDPYGYTF
TRBV12-3/TRBV12-4	NA	TRBJ1-6	few	TGTGCCAGCAATTCCGGGGTCCCGAATTCACCCCTCCACTTT	CASNSGVPNSPLHF